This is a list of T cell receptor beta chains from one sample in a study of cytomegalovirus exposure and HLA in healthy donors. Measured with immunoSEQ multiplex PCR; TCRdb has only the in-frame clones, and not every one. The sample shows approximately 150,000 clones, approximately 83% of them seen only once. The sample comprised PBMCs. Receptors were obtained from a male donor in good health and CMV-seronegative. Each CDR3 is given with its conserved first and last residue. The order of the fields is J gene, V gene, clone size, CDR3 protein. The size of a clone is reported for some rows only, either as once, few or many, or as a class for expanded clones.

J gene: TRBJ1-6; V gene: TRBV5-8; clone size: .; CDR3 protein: CASLWGVRSPLHF
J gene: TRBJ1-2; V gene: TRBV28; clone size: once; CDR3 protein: CASSLLGQGNYGYTF
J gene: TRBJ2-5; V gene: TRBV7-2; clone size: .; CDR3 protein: CASSLPGTQYF
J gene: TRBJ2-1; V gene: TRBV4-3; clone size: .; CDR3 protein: CASSQGLAGGNEQFF
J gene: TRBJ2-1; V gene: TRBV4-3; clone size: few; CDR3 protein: CASSQEARGEQFF
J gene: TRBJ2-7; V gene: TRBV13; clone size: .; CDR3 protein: CASSHSYRTSGRYEQYF
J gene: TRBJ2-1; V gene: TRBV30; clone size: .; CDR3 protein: CAWSPLLRGSSYNEQFF
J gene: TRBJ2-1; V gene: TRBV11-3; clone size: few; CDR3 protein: CASSKGTGYNEQFF
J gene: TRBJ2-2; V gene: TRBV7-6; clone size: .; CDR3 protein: CASSKTSGGAPGELFF
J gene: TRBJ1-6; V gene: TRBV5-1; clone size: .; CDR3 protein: CASSLTPLVRAISYNSPLHF
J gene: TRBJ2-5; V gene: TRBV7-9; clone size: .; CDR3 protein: CASSFKGGETQYF
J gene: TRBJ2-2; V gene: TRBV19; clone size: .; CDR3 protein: CASSIVGGANTGELFF
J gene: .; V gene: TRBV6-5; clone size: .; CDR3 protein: CASTHLGQGSYEQYF
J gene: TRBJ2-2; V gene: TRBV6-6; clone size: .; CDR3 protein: CASRYGLRGTGELFF
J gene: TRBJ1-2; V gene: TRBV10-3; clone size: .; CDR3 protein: CAISGQGDYGYTF
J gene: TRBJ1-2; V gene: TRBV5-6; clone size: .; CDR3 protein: CASSLNRITNYGYTF
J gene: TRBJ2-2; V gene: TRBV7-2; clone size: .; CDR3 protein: CASRYRDREGGELFF
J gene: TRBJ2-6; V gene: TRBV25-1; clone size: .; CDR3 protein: CASSEYLGSAGANVLTF
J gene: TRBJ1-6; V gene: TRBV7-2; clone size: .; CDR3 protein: CASSPRQGSGSPLHF
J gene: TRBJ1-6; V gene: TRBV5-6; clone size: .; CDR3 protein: CASRMDSQSPLHF
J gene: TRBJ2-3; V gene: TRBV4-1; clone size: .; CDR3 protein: CASSDRPRAAGDASTDTQYF
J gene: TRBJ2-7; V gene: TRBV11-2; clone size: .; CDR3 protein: CASSFGTGVDYEQYF
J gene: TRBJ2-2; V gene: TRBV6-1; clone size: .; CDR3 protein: CASRQGLGTGELFF
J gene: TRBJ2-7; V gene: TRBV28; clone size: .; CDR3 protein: CASSLLAGTDDQYF
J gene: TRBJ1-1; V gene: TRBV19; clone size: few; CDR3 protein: CASSMSPGGNTEAFF
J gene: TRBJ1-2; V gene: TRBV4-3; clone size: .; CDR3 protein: CASSQDAARTTRSGSNYGYTF
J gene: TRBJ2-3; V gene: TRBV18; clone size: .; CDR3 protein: CASSPGLEDTQYF
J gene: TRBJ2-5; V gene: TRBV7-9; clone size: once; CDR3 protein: CASSPRGPQGTQYF
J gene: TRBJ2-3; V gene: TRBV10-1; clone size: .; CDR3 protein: CASSESRADTQYF
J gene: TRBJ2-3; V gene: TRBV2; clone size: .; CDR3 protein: CASRAFRTSGGTDTQYF
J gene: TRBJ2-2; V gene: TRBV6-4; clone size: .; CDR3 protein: CASSDRESGELFF
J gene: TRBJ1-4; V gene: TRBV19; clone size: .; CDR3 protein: CASTDRIATNEKLFF
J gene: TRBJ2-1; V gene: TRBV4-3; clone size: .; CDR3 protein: CASSLLARSSYNEQFF
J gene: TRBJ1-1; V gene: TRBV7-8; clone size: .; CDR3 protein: CASSRQRWEPGTGTSNTEAFF
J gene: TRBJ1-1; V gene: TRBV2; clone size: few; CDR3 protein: CASSSDSFEAFF
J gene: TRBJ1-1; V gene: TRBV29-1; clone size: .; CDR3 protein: CSVGGGPTEAFF
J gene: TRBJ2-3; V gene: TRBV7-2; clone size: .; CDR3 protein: CASSFRDGGDTQYF
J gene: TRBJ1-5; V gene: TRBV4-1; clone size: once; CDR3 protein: CASSHGTASNQPQHF
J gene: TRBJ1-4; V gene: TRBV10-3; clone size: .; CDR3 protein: CAISESENEKLFF
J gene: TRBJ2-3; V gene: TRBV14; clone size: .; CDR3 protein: CASSRALNTDTQYF
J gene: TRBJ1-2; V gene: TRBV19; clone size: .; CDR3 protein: CASSMGGLQAYGYTF
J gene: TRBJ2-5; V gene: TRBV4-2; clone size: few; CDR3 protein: CASSQDGASGDQETQYF
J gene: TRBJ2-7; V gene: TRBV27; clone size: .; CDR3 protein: CASSLWAGGGALTYEQYF
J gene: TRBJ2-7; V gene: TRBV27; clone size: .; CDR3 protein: CASARWGLVIYDEQYF
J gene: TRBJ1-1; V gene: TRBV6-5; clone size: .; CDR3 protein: CASRVRGMNTEAFF
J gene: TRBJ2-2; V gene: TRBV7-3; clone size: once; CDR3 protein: CASSFGPELFF
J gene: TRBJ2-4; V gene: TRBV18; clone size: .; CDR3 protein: CASSPNRGTGVNIQYF
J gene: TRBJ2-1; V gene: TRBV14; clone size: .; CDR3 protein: CASSQEREALSYNEQFF
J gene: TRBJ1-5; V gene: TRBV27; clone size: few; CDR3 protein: CASRPGTGGNQPQHF
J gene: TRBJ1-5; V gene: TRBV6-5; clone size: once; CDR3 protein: CASSPAGAGAQPQHF
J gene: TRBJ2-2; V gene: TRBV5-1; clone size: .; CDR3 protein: CASSLAVSGELFF
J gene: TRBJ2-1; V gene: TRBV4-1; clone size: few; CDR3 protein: CASSFRLAGRNEQFF